The 28 T cell receptor beta chains reported below all come from one sample, sequenced in a study of graft-versus-host responses after intestinal transplantation. Antigen specificity for these receptors is unknown. The data were produced by immunoSEQ multiplex PCR, yet TCRdb's version contains in-frame clones alone and is incomplete. The sample holds about 88,000 clones, about 90% seen once. The source was unstimulated CD4+ T cells sorted from spleen or lymph node cells, collected before intestinal transplant. The receptors here all came from a human donor who received an intestinal transplant.

CDR3: CASRDRVGEQFF. The CDR3 coding sequence is TGCGCCAGCAGGGACAGGGTAGGTGAGCAGTTCTTC. This chain uses TRBV10-1 with TRBJ2-1, with TRBD1 matching over 8 bases. Germline V gene lookup returns CDR1 WNHNN and CDR2 SYGVQD (reference sequence). With V trimmed by 6 bases and J by 9 bases, 4 bases remained unmatched. The CDR3 is made up of 12 amino acids.

The rearrangement joins TRBV7-9 to TRBJ1-6; tentative D call: TRBD1 (6 bases). Germline V gene sequence: CDR1 SEHNR, CDR2 FQNEAQ (reference sequence). The germline V and J ends were trimmed by 1 base and 9 bases, with 13 bases remaining between them. The CDR3 is 15 amino acids. CDR3 residues: CASSLEGRGSSPLHF. CDR3 DNA: TGTGCCAGCAGCTTAGAGGGCAGGGGATCTTCACCCCTCCACTTT.

As to this clone: The germline gene is not matched at one end of the junction; a read error may be the cause. The CDR3 nucleotides are TGTGCCAGCAATGAAGCGACTAGCGCAGATACGCAGTATTTT. Translation: CASNEATSADTQYF. V usage is TRBV2 and J usage is TRBJ2-3; TRBD2 matches 8 bases. Germline V gene data show CDR1 as SNHLY and CDR2 as FYNNEI. The CDR3 runs 14 residues.

This clone showed up just once. CDR3 coding DNA: TGTGCCAGCAGCCCACAGGGACAGGGTTTGTCCGAGCAGTACTTC. This codes for CASSPQGQGLSEQYF. The chain joins TRBV7-3 to TRBJ2-7; 9 bases line up with TRBD1. The ends lost 5 bases at V and 6 bases at J; junction bases unmatched: 11. This CDR3 has 15 residues. The germline gives CDR1 SGHTA, CDR2 FQGTGA. Complete variable domain (other parts from reference TRBV7-3 and TRBJ2-7): GAGVSQTPSNKVTEKGKYVELRCDPISGHTALYWYRQSLGQGPEFLIYFQGTGAADDSGLPNDRFFAVRPEGSVSTLKIQRTERGDSAVYLCASSPQGQGLSEQYFGPGTRLTVT.

This rearrangement joins TRBV7-8 to TRBJ2-2; tentatively, D is TRBD1 (5 bases). The V gene's germline CDR1 is SGHVS and CDR2 FQNEAQ. The CDR3 spans 14 residues. The V gene lost 7 bases and the J gene lost 2 bases, with 11 bases spanning the gap. CDR3 residues: CASIRQTNTGELFF. The CDR3 bases are TGTGCCAGCATAAGACAGACTAACACCGGGGAGCTGTTTTTT.

The chain recombines TRBV9 with TRBJ2-1; 12 positions agree with TRBD2. The germline V gene has CDR1 SGDLS and CDR2 YYNGEE. V trimming: 4 bases; J trimming: 9 bases; junction bases outside the gene matches: 11. This CDR3 is 16 amino acids long. CDR3 bases: TGTGCCAGCAGCACCCGACTAGCGGGGGCCGTTGGTGAGCAGTTCTTC. It encodes CASSTRLAGAVGEQFF.

The V and J genes are TRBV14 and TRBJ2-1; 7 nucleotides agree with TRBD1. The germline CDR1 and CDR2 sequences are SGHDN and FVKESK. The ends lost 3 bases at V and 4 bases at J; junction bases unmatched: 9. The CDR3 is made up of 16 amino acids. In DNA, the CDR3 is TGTGCCAGCAGCCACGGACAGGTGATTTGGTACAATGAGCAGTTCTTC. It translates to CASSHGQVIWYNEQFF.

The chain combines TRBV7-3 with TRBJ2-5, with 7 bases lining up with TRBD2. The germline gives CDR1 SGHTA, CDR2 FQGTGA. This CDR3 contains 14 residues. V was pared by 5 bases and J by 5 bases, with 8 bases of the junction left unmatched. The CDR3 DNA sequence: TGTGCCAGCAGCCGGAGGGCCGGGGGGGAGACCCAGTACTTC. Translating it yields CASSRRAGGETQYF.

The chain joins TRBV5-1 to TRBJ2-2; 9 bases fit TRBD1. The J segment lost 4 bases and the V segment lost 4 bases, leaving 5 bases of the junction unmatched. The CDR3 sequence is 15 residues long. Looked up from germline, CDR1 is SGHRS and CDR2 is YFSETQ. The CDR3 region is CASSPGQGLTGELFF. The DNA of the CDR3 is TGCGCCAGCAGCCCGGGACAGGGCCTCACCGGGGAGCTGTTTTTT.

The rearrangement uses TRBV6-5 and TRBJ1-2, with TRBD1 identical over 11 bases. Germline-derived CDR1 and CDR2 are MNHEY and SVGAGI. This CDR3 contains 15 residues. Trimming cost V 8 bases and J 2 bases; bases outside gene matches: 7. This CDR3 reads CASAPGDRGNYGYTF. CDR3 nucleotides: TGTGCCAGCGCTCCCGGGGACAGGGGGAACTATGGCTACACCTTC.

The genes are TRBV2 and TRBJ2-2; TRBD1 matches at 7 bases. Germline loops: CDR1 SNHLY, CDR2 FYNNEI. The CDR3 runs to 14 residues. V lost 6 bases, J lost 6 bases, and 7 bases stayed unmatched. CDR3 loop: CASSATGFPGELFF. The CDR3 nucleotides are TGTGCCAGCAGCGCGACAGGGTTCCCCGGGGAGCTGTTTTTT.

This clone was seen a handful of times. This chain links TRBV5-1 with TRBJ1-1; the D gene is possibly TRBD1 (6 bases). CDR3 size: 13 residues. Germline V gene sequence: CDR1 SGHRS, CDR2 YFSETQ. Trimming shortened V by 0 bases and J by 3 bases, and 6 bases separated the two germline ends. This CDR3 reads CASSLDRDTEAFF. As DNA, the CDR3 is TGCGCCAGCAGCTTGGACAGGGACACTGAAGCTTTCTTT.

This chain uses TRBV7-8 with TRBJ2-5, with TRBD2 matching over 8 bases. The V gene end was trimmed by 5 bases and the J gene end by 5 bases; junction bases not matched to a gene: 10. Germline lookup yields CDR1 SGHVS and CDR2 FQNEAQ. This CDR3 region has 15 residues. For the CDR3, the DNA is TGTGCCAGCAGCCCTCGGGCGGGGGGAGGTGAGACCCAGTACTTC. It yields the protein CASSPRAGGGETQYF. The full variable domain, in which reference TRBV7-8 and TRBJ2-5 provide the parts outside the CDR3, is GAGVSQSPRYKVAKRGQDVALRCDPISGHVSLFWYQQALGQGPEFLTYFQNEAQLDKSGLPSDRFFAERPEGSVSTLKIQRTQQEDSAVYLCASSPRAGGGETQYFGPGTRLLVL.

The chain has TRBV5-1 and TRBJ1-1, with D maybe TRBD1 (5 bases). The CDR3 consists of 16 residues. Trimming stripped 2 bases from V and 0 bases from J, with 14 bases between. CDR1 and CDR2 from the germline V gene are SGHRS and YFSETQ. CDR3 amino acids: CASSFGGGSMNTEAFF. The CDR3 DNA reads as TGCGCCAGCAGCTTCGGGGGGGGAAGCATGAACACTGAAGCTTTCTTT.

This clone showed up just once. The chain links TRBV6-6 to TRBJ2-5, with TRBD2 identical over 11 bases. CDR3 length: 16 amino acids. Germline V gene data show CDR1 as MNHNY and CDR2 as SVGAGI (reference sequence). The ends lost 2 bases at V and 5 bases at J; junction bases unmatched: 7. The CDR3 DNA reads TGTGCCAGCAGTTACGGCCTAGCGGGGGGTGGGGAGACCCAGTACTTC. Translated, it gives CASSYGLAGGGETQYF.

V gene TRBV6-5 combines with J gene TRBJ1-6, with D possibly being TRBD1 (5 bases). CDR1 is MNHEY and CDR2 is SVGAGI in the germline V gene. This CDR3 spans 16 amino acids. Trimming pared 3 bases from V and 3 bases from J, leaving 12 bases between. The CDR3 reads CASSYTIGVYNSPLHF. CDR3 DNA sequence: TGTGCCAGCAGTTATACTATAGGGGTCTATAATTCACCCCTCCACTTT.

The chain links TRBV27 to TRBJ1-4; TRBD1 agrees at 7 bases. The CDR3 is made up of 14 amino acids. CDR1 and CDR2 from the germline V gene are MNHEY and SMNVEV (reference sequence). The junction had 11 bases not matched to a gene; V was cut back by 6 bases and J by 10 bases. The DNA of the CDR3 is TGTGCCAGCAGCACGGGACAGCCCTACCCAAAACTGTTTTTT. This encodes CASSTGQPYPKLFF.

V is TRBV5-1 and J is TRBJ2-7; TRBD1 matches at 9 bases. The V gene's germline CDR1 is SGHRS and CDR2 YFSETQ. V was clipped by 4 bases and J by 7 bases; unmatched bases: 6. CDR3 length: 13 residues. Here the CDR3 reads CASSTGTGLEQYF. The CDR3 region has the DNA TGCGCCAGCAGCACCGGGACAGGGCTTGAGCAGTACTTC. Full variable domain (outside the CDR3, taken from reference TRBV5-1 and TRBJ2-7): KAGVTQTPRYLIKTRGQQVTLSCSPISGHRSVSWYQQTPGQGLQFLFEYFSETQRNKGNFPGRFSGRQFSNSRSEMNVSTLELGDSALYLCASSTGTGLEQYFGPGTRLTVT.

The chain links TRBV4-2 to TRBJ1-1, with D uncertain. V was clipped by 1 base and J by 3 bases, with 9 bases between them. This CDR3 has 14 residues. The germline V gene encodes CDR1 LGHNA and CDR2 YNFKEQ. The CDR3 coding sequence is TGTGCCAGCAGCCAAGCCATGGAGGACACTGAAGCTTTCTTT. Its translation: CASSQAMEDTEAFF.

The chain has TRBV11-2 and TRBJ1-1; D is unclear. The V end was cut by 1 base, the J end by 0 bases, with 9 bases between. The CDR3 length is 15 residues. Germline CDR1 is SGHAT and CDR2 is FQNNGV. The CDR3 is CASSLGGYMNTEAFF. Here the CDR3 DNA reads TGTGCCAGCAGCTTAGGAGGGTACATGAACACTGAAGCTTTCTTT.

The V gene is TRBV27, the J gene TRBJ2-3; 9 bases are a match to TRBD1. CDR1 and CDR2 from the germline V gene are MNHEY and SMNVEV (reference sequence). The trim removed 6 bases at V and 4 bases at J, leaving 14 bases unmatched. The CDR3 length is 17 residues. The CDR3 DNA reads TGTGCCAGCAGATCCGGGACAGGGCCCGTTCGGGCAGATACGCAGTATTTT. It specifies CASRSGTGPVRADTQYF.

The sample holds one count of this clone. The V and J genes are TRBV18 and TRBJ1-5, with D perhaps TRBD1 (6 bases). This CDR3 spans 14 amino acids. V shed 5 bases and J shed 4 bases, with 12 bases lying between them. CDR1 is KGHSH and CDR2 is LQKENI in the germline V gene. For the CDR3, the DNA is TGTGCCAGCTCAAGGGACACCAATAATCAGCCCCAGCATTTT. Translation gives CASSRDTNNQPQHF.

The V and J genes are TRBV5-1 and TRBJ2-2; 10 nucleotides align to TRBD1. The junction had 2 bases not matched to a gene; V was cut back by 0 bases and J by 6 bases. CDR3 size: 15 residues. Germline V CDR1 and CDR2: SGHRS, YFSETQ. CDR3 DNA: TGCGCCAGCAGCTTGGTAGGGACAGGGGCCGGGGAGCTGTTTTTT. It translates to CASSLVGTGAGELFF.

CDR3 sequence reads: CASSGGTSGAGELFF. The CDR3, as DNA: TGTGCCAGCAGTGGGGGGACTAGCGGGGCCGGGGAGCTGTTTTTT. The chain carries TRBV6-1 and TRBJ2-2, with 13 positions matching TRBD2. Trimming removed 4 bases from V and 6 bases from J; junction bases left unmatched: 2. The CDR3 extends over 15 amino acids. Germline loops: CDR1 MNHNS, CDR2 SASEGT.

This clone appeared a few times. The chain has TRBV7-8 and TRBJ1-2; 9 bases agree with TRBD1. V lost 5 bases to trimming and J lost 4 bases; unmatched junction nucleotides: 5. Germline V gene sequence: CDR1 SGHVS, CDR2 FQNEAQ. This CDR3 comprises 14 residues. CDR3 DNA: TGTGCCAGCAGCCCCACGACAGGGGGCTATGGCTACACCTTC. Translating it yields CASSPTTGGYGYTF.

This chain connects TRBV10-3 to TRBJ2-1, with TRBD1 matching over 9 bases. The CDR3 has 14 residues. J was trimmed by 7 bases and V by 3 bases; bases with no gene match: 4. Per the germline V gene, CDR1 is ENHRY and CDR2 is SYGVKD. CDR3 sequence: CAISDGQGRNEQFF. In DNA form, the CDR3 reads TGTGCCATCAGTGACGGACAGGGGAGAAATGAGCAGTTCTTC.

This chain links TRBV7-8 with TRBJ1-3; 7 nucleotides match TRBD1. V shed 5 bases, J shed 7 bases, and the junction held 8 bases outside the gene matches. The CDR3 consists of 14 residues. The germline CDR1 and CDR2 sequences are SGHVS and FQNEAQ. The CDR3 DNA reads as TGTGCCAGCAGCCAAAGGACAGGCGGTAACACCATATATTTT. It yields the protein CASSQRTGGNTIYF.

The chain uses TRBV6-1 and TRBJ1-5, with 9 bases fitting TRBD1. Trimming at V came to 2 bases and at J to 7 bases, leaving 3 bases not matched to a gene. Germline V CDR1 and CDR2: MNHNS, SASEGT. CDR3 length: 14 residues. The CDR3 region has the DNA TGTGCCAGCAGTGAATGGGACAGGGCCCAGCCCCAGCATTTT. Protein product: CASSEWDRAQPQHF.